These 21 T cell receptor beta chains were sequenced from one sample in a study of metastatic and nonmetastatic thyroid tumors (dated by TCRdb to the early 2020s). No treatment had been received by any patient before thyroid surgery. Preparation of the library involved PCR. Sequenced on an Illumina HiSeq 4000. The public reads were run again by TCRdb, first through fastp at Q25 and then through MiXCR, and only productive beta chains were kept. The sample table contains 5,500 to 9,000 clones; only one count was recorded for 15% to 20% of them. The ten largest clones capture around 9.6% of the sample. Input material: adjacent normal tissue. These receptors originate from a female donor with papillary thyroid cancer or a benign thyroid nodule (not recorded which). Some clones in this sample may be carry-over from other donors' samples.

This clone was detected many times. Within the sample, other DNA sequences also encode this same CDR3. This rearrangement joins TRBV9 to TRBJ2-1, with a possible D match to TRBD2 (6 bases). This CDR3 is 15 amino acids long. Germline values: CDR1 SGDLS, CDR2 YYNGEE. V was pared by 2 bases and J by 6 bases, with 15 bases between. The CDR3, as DNA: TGTGCCAGCAGCGTGGGCGGGACGTCTCCCAATGAGCAGTTCTTC. Protein: CASSVGGTSPNEQFF.

This clone was observed a handful of times. The chain combines TRBV2 with TRBJ1-1; TRBD1 might be the D (5 bases). The CDR3 is made up of 13 amino acids. Per the germline V gene, CDR1 is SNHLY and CDR2 is FYNNEI. V shed 8 bases and J shed 1 base, with 11 bases lying between them. This CDR3 reads CASQDSKNTEAFF. The CDR3 coding sequence is TGTGCCAGCCAAGACAGTAAGAACACTGAAGCTTTCTTT.

This clone occurred a few times. This chain links TRBV6-2 or TRBV6-3 with TRBJ1-3; 8 nucleotides align to TRBD1. The V segment lost 6 bases and the J segment 1 base; nucleotides outside the gene matches: 5. Germline lookup yields CDR1 MNHEY and CDR2 SVGEGT. The length of the CDR3 is 15 residues. The CDR3 coding sequence is TGTGCCAGCAGCACAAACAGGGGGTCTGGAAACACCATATATTTT. It yields the protein CASSTNRGSGNTIYF.

This clone is medium-sized in the sample. The chain carries TRBV2 and TRBJ1-6; maybe TRBD1 (5 bases). The CDR3 runs to 14 residues. CDR1 is SNHLY, CDR2 FYNNEI, per germline. V was trimmed by 6 bases and J by 8 bases, leaving 14 bases between them. As DNA, the CDR3 is TGTGCCAGCAGACCGAAACAGGATTATTCACCCCTCCACTTT. This translates into CASRPKQDYSPLHF.

This clone was seen ten or more times. Being one base from a much bigger clone, this may be a read error. This sample includes further DNA sequences coding for the same CDR3. The CDR3 DNA reads as TGTGCCAGCAGCGTGGGGGATTCACCCCTCCACTTT. The encoded protein is CASSVGDSPLHF. The genes are TRBV9 and TRBJ1-6; D possibly corresponds to TRBD1 (5 bases). CDR3 length: 12 amino acids. Germline V lookup: CDR1 SGDLS, CDR2 YYNGEE. Trimming removed 2 bases from V and 8 bases from J, with 5 bases in between.

This clone is labeled medium-sized. V usage is TRBV19 and J usage is TRBJ1-1; D is possibly TRBD1 (5 bases). This CDR3 is built from 14 residues. V lost 3 bases to trimming and J lost 4 bases, with 12 bases between them. Germline V gene sequence: CDR1 LNHDA, CDR2 SQIVND (reference sequence). The chain's CDR3 is CASSIRGQGTEAFF. CDR3 bases: TGTGCCAGTAGTATCCGGGGCCAAGGCACTGAAGCTTTCTTT.

This clone was detected a few times. V gene TRBV10-3 combines with J gene TRBJ2-7; maybe TRBD1 (5 bases). CDR3 length: 13 amino acids. CDR1 is ENHRY and CDR2 is SYGVKD in the germline V gene. Trimming left V 3 bases short and J 4 bases short, with 10 bases between. The CDR3 DNA is TGTGCCATCAGTGATCGTCAGGGATACGAGCAGTACTTC. It specifies CAISDRQGYEQYF.

This clone is medium-sized. The CDR3, as DNA: TGTGCCAGCAGCCCCTGGACTAGTAGGGAGACCCAGTACTTC. Its translation: CASSPWTSRETQYF. This chain uses TRBV11-3 with TRBJ2-5; 7 bases match TRBD2. The V gene's germline CDR1 is SGHNT and CDR2 YENEEA. V trimming: 5 bases; J trimming: 5 bases; junction bases outside the gene matches: 8. This CDR3 has 14 residues.

A few counts support this clone. At one boundary the junction diverges from the germline segment, which might be a read error. This chain uses TRBV6-1 with TRBJ2-6; 8 bases are a match to TRBD1. The CDR3 has 15 residues. The germline V gene encodes CDR1 MNHNS and CDR2 SASEGT. CDR3 nucleotides: TGTGCCAGCAGTAAGGACAGGGCTGGGGCCTACGTCCTGACTTTC. Amino acid sequence: CASSKDRAGAYVLTF.

This clone appeared a few times. The V and J genes are TRBV6-4 and TRBJ1-6; D ambiguous. V lost 7 bases and J lost 7, with 11 bases in between. Germline CDR1 MRHNA, CDR2 SNTAGT. The CDR3 is 13 amino acids. The CDR3 region is CASILRGNSPLHF. CDR3 nucleotides: TGTGCCAGCATTCTTCGGGGAAATTCACCCCTCCACTTT.

By share, this clone ranks as medium-sized. V gene TRBV6-1 combines with J gene TRBJ2-5; 14 nucleotides line up with TRBD2. Per the germline V gene, CDR1 is MNHNS and CDR2 is SASEGT. This CDR3 is built from 16 residues. The ends lost 4 bases at V and 4 bases at J; junction bases unmatched: 5. The CDR3: CASSAYGLAGGETQYF. In nucleotides, the CDR3 is TGTGCCAGCAGTGCCTACGGACTAGCGGGGGGAGAGACCCAGTACTTC.

The table lists this clone with many counts. This chain uses TRBV3-1 with TRBJ1-2; D not certain. Per the germline V gene, CDR1 is LGHDT and CDR2 is YNNKEL (reference sequence). V was trimmed by 1 base and J by 4 bases, leaving 10 bases between them. This CDR3 is 14 amino acids long. Here the CDR3 reads CASSQGGDGYGYTF. DNA of the CDR3: TGTGCCAGCAGCCAAGGAGGCGACGGCTATGGCTACACCTTC.

The chain links TRBV7-8 to TRBJ2-7; a weak D match, TRBD1 (5 bases). Germline assignment: CDR1 SGHVS and CDR2 FQNEAQ. The V end lost 3 bases, the J end lost 4 bases, and 19 bases lay between the germline ends. This CDR3 is 16 amino acids long. In nucleotides, the CDR3 is TGTGCCAGCAGCTTTAAGTGGGGCTTCCCTCTTTACGAGCAGTACTTC. Its translation is CASSFKWGFPLYEQYF.

By share, this clone ranks as medium-sized. The V and J genes are TRBV5-1 and TRBJ1-2; D is uncertain. CDR3 size: 12 residues. The germline gives CDR1 SGHRS, CDR2 YFSETQ. V was clipped by 4 bases and J by 6 bases, with 10 bases between them. The CDR3 coding sequence is TGCGCCAGCAGCCGGGAACGGGATGGCTACACCTTC. Translation: CASSRERDGYTF.

In this sample, this clone is medium-sized (0.01 to 0.1%). The genes are TRBV19 and TRBJ2-7; tentatively, D is TRBD1 or TRBD2 (5 bases each). CDR3 length: 15 residues. CDR1 LNHDA and CDR2 SQIVND come from the germline V gene (reference sequence). V dropped 5 bases and J dropped 3 bases, with 17 bases sitting between them. The CDR3 is CASSLPGLGVYEQYF. The CDR3 nucleotides read TGTGCCAGTAGTCTGCCGGGGCTAGGAGTCTACGAGCAGTACTTC.

J is TRBJ1-2 and V is TRBV30; 7 bases map to TRBD1. Germline CDR1 reads GTSNPN; CDR2 reads SVGIG (reference sequence). V gave up 8 bases and J gave up 3 bases; unmatched junction bases: 12. This CDR3 contains 14 residues. The CDR3 sequence: CAGFTGDGDYGYTF. The CDR3 bases are TGTGCCGGCTTTACAGGGGATGGTGACTATGGCTACACCTTC.

The genes are TRBV11-2 and TRBJ2-1; no reliable D call. The CDR3 is 16 residues long. Germline CDR1 reads SGHAT; CDR2 reads FQNNGV. V was clipped by 5 bases and J by 0 bases, with 14 bases between them. CDR3 sequence (DNA): TGTGCCAGCAGCGCACGACTCGGCGGCTCCTACAATGAGCAGTTCTTC. It translates to CASSARLGGSYNEQFF.

This clone occurred a few times. This chain uses TRBV6-1 with TRBJ2-7; possibly TRBD1 or TRBD2 for D (6 bases each). V was cut by 8 bases and J by 6 bases, with 17 bases left in between. The CDR3 length is 13 residues. The germline V gene encodes CDR1 MNHNS and CDR2 SASEGT. The CDR3 loop is CASGGGPTVEQYF. CDR3 coding DNA: TGTGCCAGCGGTGGGGGGCCGACGGTCGAGCAGTACTTC.

This clone is labeled medium-sized. This chain links TRBV11-3 with TRBJ1-2, with D perhaps TRBD1 (5 bases). Trimming removed 6 bases from V and 2 bases from J, with 10 bases in between. Germline V lookup: CDR1 SGHNT, CDR2 YENEEA. The CDR3 spans 13 residues. The DNA for the CDR3 is TGTGCCAGCAGTCCCGGGGCCAACTATGGCTACACCTTC. Protein sequence: CASSPGANYGYTF.

This clone was seen many times. Different DNA sequences within this sample yield the same CDR3. The chain recombines TRBV11-2 with TRBJ2-2; 8 nucleotides match TRBD2. Germline values: CDR1 SGHAT, CDR2 FQNNGV. V trimming: 4 bases; J trimming: 0 bases; junction bases outside the gene matches: 4. CDR3 length: 16 residues. This chain's CDR3 is CASSSRSGANTGELFF. The CDR3 DNA is TGTGCCAGCAGCTCCCGTAGCGGGGCGAACACCGGGGAGCTGTTTTTT.

This clone was counted only a few times. The J gene is TRBJ1-2, the V gene TRBV12-3 or TRBV12-4, with unresolved D. Trimming took 2 bases from V and 0 from J, leaving 7 bases between them. This CDR3 is 14 amino acids long. As DNA, the CDR3 is TGTGCCAGCAGTTTATCGTATACTAACTATGGCTACACCTTC. Its protein product is CASSLSYTNYGYTF.